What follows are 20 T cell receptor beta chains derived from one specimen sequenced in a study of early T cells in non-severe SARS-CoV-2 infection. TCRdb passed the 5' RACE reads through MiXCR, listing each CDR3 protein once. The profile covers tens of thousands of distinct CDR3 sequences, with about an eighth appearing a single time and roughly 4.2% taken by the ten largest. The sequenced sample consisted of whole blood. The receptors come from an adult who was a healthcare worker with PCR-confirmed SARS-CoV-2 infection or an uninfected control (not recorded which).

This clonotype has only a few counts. For the CDR3, the DNA is TGTGCCAGCAGCCAAACAGGGGAGACTCAGCCCCAGCATTTT. Its translation: CASSQTGETQPQHF. The chain has TRBV4-2 and TRBJ1-5; 7 bases line up with TRBD1. The CDR3 is made up of 14 amino acids. In germline, CDR1 is LGHNA, CDR2 YNFKEQ. J was trimmed by 6 bases and V by 2 bases; bases with no gene match: 4.

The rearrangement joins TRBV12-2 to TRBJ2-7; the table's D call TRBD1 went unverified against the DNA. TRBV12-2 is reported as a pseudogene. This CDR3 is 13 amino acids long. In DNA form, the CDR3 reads TGTGCAAGTCGCTTTTTACAGGGACACGAGCAGTACTTC. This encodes CASRFLQGHEQYF.

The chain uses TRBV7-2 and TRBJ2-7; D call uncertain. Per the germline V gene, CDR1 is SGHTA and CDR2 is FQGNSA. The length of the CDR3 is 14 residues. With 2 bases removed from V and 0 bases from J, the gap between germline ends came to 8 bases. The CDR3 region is CASSLMWGSYEQYF. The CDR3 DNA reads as TGTGCCAGCAGCTTAATGTGGGGCTCCTACGAGCAGTACTTC.

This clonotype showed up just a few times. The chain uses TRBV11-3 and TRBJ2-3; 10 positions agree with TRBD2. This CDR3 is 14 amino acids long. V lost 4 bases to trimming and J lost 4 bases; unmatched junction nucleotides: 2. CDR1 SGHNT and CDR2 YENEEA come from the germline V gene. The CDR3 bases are TGTGCCAGCAGCTCCGGACTAGCGGCAGATACGCAGTATTTT. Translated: CASSSGLAADTQYF.

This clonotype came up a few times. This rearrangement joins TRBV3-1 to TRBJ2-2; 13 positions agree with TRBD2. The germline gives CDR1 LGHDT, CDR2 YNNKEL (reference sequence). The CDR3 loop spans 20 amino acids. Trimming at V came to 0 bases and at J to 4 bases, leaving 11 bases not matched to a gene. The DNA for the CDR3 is TGTGCCAGCAGCCAAGATCCGACTAGCGGGGGGCCTCGGGGCACCGGGGAGCTGTTTTTT. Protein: CASSQDPTSGGPRGTGELFF.

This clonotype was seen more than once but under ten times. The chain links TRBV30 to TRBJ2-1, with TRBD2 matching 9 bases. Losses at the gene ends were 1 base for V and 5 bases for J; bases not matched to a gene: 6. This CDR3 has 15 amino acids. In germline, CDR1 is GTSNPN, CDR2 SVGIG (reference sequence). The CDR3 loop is CAWSGISGGHNEQFF. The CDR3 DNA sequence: TGTGCCTGGAGTGGTATTAGCGGGGGCCACAATGAGCAGTTCTTC. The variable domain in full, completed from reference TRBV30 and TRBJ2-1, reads SQTIHQWPATLVQPVGSPLSLECTVEGTSNPNLYWYRQAAGRGLQLLFYSVGIGQISSEVPQNLSASRPQDRQFILSSKKLLLSDSGFYLCAWSGISGGHNEQFFGPGTRLTVL.

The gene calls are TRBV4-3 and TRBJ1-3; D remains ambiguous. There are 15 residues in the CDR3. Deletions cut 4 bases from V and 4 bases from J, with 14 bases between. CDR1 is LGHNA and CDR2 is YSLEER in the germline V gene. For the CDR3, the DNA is TGCGCCAGCAGCCGCCAACCCGTGGGCGGAAACACCATATATTTT. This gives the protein CASSRQPVGGNTIYF.

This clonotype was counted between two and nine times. The CDR3 loop reads CASSVQGNTEAFF. Here the CDR3 DNA reads TGTGCCAGCAGCGTTCAGGGGAACACTGAAGCTTTCTTT. The rearrangement joins TRBV7-3 to TRBJ1-1; possibly TRBD1 for D (5 bases). CDR1 is SGHTA, CDR2 FQGTGA, per germline. The CDR3 sequence is 13 residues long. With 5 bases removed from V and 1 base from J, the gap between germline ends came to 8 bases.

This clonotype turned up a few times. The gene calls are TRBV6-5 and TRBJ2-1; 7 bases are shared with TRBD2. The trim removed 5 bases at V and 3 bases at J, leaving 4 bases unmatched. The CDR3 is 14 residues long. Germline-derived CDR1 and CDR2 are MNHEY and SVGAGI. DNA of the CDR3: TGTGCCAGCAGTCGGACGGGGGGCTACAATGAGCAGTTCTTC. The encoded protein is CASSRTGGYNEQFF.

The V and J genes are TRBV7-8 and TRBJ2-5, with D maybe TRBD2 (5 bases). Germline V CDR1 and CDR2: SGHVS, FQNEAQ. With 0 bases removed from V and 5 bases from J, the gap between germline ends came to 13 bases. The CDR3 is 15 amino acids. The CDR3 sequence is CASSLAEASRETQYF. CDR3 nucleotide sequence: TGTGCCAGCAGCTTAGCGGAGGCTAGTAGGGAGACCCAGTACTTC.

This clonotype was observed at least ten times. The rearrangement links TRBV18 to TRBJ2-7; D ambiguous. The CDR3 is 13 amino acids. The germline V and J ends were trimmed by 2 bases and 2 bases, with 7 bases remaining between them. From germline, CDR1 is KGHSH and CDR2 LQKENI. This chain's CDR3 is CASSPVDAYEQYF. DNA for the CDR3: TGTGCCAGCTCACCAGTGGATGCCTACGAGCAGTACTTC.

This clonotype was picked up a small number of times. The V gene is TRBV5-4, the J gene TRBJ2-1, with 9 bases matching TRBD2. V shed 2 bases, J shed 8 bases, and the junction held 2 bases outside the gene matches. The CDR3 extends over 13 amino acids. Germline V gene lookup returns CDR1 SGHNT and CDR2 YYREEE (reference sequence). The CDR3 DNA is TGTGCCAGCAGCTTTCTAGCGGGGCATGAGCAGTTCTTC. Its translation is CASSFLAGHEQFF.

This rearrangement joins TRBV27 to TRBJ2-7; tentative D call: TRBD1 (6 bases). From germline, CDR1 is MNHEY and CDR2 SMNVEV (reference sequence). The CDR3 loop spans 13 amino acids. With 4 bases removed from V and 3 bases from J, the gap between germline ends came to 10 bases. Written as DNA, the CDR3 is TGTGCCAGCAGTTCGGACAGTAACTACGAGCAGTACTTC. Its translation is CASSSDSNYEQYF.

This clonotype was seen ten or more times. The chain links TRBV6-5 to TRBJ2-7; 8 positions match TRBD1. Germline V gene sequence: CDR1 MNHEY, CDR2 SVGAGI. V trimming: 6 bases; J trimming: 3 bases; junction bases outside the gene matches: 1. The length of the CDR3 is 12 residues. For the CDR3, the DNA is TGTGCCAGCAGCACAGGGGGCTACGAGCAGTACTTC. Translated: CASSTGGYEQYF.

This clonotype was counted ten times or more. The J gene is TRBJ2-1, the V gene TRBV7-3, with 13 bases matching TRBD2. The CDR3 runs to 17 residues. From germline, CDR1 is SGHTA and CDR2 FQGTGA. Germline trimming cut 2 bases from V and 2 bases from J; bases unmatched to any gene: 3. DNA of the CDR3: TGTGCCAGCAGCTTAGCTGGACTAGCGGGGGCCTACAATGAGCAGTTCTTC. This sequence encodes CASSLAGLAGAYNEQFF.

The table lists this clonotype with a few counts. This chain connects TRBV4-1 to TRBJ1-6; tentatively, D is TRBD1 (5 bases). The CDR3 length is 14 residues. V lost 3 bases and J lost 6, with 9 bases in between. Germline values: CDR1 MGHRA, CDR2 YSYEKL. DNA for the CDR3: TGCGCCAGCAGCCATGGGGGGGGTAATTCACCCCTCCACTTT. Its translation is CASSHGGGNSPLHF.

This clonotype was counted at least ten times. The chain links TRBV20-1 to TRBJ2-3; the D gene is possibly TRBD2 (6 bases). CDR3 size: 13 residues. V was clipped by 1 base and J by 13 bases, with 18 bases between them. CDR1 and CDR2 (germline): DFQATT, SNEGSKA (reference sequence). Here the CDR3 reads CSARVPDYQREYF. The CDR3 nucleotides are TGCAGTGCTAGAGTCCCTGACTACCAGCGGGAGTATTTT.

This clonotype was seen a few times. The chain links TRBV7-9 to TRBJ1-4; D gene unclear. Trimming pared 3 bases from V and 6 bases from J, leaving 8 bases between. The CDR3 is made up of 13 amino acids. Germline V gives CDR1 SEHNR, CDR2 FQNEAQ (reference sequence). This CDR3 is CASSFLGDEKLFF. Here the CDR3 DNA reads TGTGCCAGCAGCTTCTTGGGAGATGAAAAACTGTTTTTT.

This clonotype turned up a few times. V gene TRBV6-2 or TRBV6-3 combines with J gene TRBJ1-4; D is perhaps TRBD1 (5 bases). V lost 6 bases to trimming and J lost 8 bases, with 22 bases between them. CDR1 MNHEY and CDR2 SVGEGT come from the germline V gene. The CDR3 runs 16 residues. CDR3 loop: CASSPDEGLWGEKLFF. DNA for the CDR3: TGTGCCAGCAGCCCGGACGAGGGGCTGTGGGGGGAAAAACTGTTTTTT.

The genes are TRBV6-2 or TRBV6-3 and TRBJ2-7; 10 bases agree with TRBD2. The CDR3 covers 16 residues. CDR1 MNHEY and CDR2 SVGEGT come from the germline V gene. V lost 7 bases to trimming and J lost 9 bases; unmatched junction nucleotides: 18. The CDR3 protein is CASIQRASGGRFVQYF. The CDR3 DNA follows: TGTGCCAGCATTCAGCGGGCTAGCGGGGGCCGCTTTGTGCAGTACTTC.